This T cell receptor beta chain was documented in a study of neurological immune-mediated disorders. This clonotype was seen ten or more times. Its antigen is not identified. A 10-nucleotide random UMI tagged transcripts in template-switch 5'RACE cDNA synthesis. Every sequencing run gave over 190 million TCR-beta sequences, taken from 15-18 subjects. TCRdb re-called the 5' RACE reads with MiXCR, one entry per CDR3 protein. The data hold approximately 41,000 distinct CDR3 sequences, with 13% to 15% observed a single time. CD4+ or CD8+ T cells at a count of 1 million served as input for the sorted libraries. Study conclusions and caveats: None of the CDR3 amino acid sequences of expanded clones were shared across subjects, and this suggested private repertoires in all groups.

This CDR3 has 16 amino acids. Germline V CDR1 and CDR2: LGHDT, YNNKEL (reference sequence). V lost 2 bases and J lost 2, with 13 bases in between. This sequence was found in a woman aged 55-69 years with HTLV-1-associated myelopathy (HAM/TSP). What was sequenced was CD4+ T cells from blood. The chain is built from TRBV3-1 and TRBJ2-1; D may match TRBD1 or TRBD2 (5 bases each). CDR3 in amino acids: CASSQMWSGPYNEQFF. In DNA form, the CDR3 reads TGTGCCAGCAGCCAAATGTGGTCGGGGCCCTACAATGAGCAGTTCTTC.